Sequencing of this T cell receptor (beta chain) was carried out in a study of blood T cell repertoires in COVID-19. Turning to the study itself: Acute and convalescent COVID-19 specimens originated in the United States, Italy and Spain. T cells, B-cell-depleted T cells, or PBMCs supplied cDNA or gDNA.

Libraries were prepared by immunoSEQ multiplex PCR; TCRdb keeps only in-frame clonotypes and omits some of them. The top ten hold over 9.5% of the sample, which has approximately 200,000 clones, roughly 80% seen once. It was during active infection that Seattle patients were enrolled and then longitudinally followed. The sample consisted of peripheral blood. The clonotype originates from a woman of 80 years or more with COVID-19, enrolled during active disease.

In DNA, the CDR3 is TGTGCCAGTGCGCGGGACAGCTCTAACTATGGCTACACCTTC. This sequence encodes CASARDSSNYGYTF. J is TRBJ1-2 and V is TRBV6-5, with 7 bases lining up with TRBD1. The trim removed 9 bases at V and 0 bases at J, leaving 7 bases unmatched. Germline V gene data show CDR1 as MNHEY and CDR2 as SVGAGI. CDR3 length: 14 amino acids.